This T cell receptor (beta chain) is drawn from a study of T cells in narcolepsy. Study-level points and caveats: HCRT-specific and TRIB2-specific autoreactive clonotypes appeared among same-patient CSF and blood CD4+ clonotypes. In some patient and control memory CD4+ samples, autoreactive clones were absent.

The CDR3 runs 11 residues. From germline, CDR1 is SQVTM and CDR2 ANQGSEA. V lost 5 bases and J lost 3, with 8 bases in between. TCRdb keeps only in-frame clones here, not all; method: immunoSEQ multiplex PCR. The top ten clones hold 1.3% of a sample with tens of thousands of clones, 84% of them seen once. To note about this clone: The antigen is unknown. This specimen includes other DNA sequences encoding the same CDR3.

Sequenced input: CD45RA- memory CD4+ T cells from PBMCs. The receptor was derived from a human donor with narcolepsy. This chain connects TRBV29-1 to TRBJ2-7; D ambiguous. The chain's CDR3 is CSVTGNYEQYF. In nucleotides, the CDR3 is TGCAGCGTTACCGGTAACTACGAGCAGTACTTC.